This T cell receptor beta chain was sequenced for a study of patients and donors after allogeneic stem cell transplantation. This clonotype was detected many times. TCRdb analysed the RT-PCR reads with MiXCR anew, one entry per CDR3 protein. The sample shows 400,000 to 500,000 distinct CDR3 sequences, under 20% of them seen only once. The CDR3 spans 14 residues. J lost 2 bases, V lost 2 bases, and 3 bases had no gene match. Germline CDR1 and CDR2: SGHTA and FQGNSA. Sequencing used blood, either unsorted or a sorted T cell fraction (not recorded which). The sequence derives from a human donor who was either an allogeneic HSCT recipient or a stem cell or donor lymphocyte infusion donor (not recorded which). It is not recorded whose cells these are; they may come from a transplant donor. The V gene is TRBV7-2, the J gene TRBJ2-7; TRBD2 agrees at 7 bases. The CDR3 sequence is CASSLNRGAYEQYF. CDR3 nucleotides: TGTGCCAGCAGCTTAAATCGGGGGGCCTACGAGCAGTACTTC.